Sequencing of this T cell receptor beta chain was carried out in a study of shared clonotypes between healthy human individuals. CD4+ cell separation produced CD45RA+ naive and CD45RA-negative memory subsets. This CDR3 has 15 residues. Germline CDR1 MNHEY, CDR2 SVGAGI. The V gene lost 2 bases and the J gene lost 4 bases, with 12 bases spanning the gap. This clone was counted a few times. Each subset's genomic DNA was split evenly across several immunoSEQ plates. Method: immunoSEQ multiplex PCR; TCRdb's copy keeps in-frame clones and lacks some. The sample lists around 700,000 clones, about 74% occurring once.

J is TRBJ2-1 and V is TRBV6-5; D uncertain. Material: memory CD4+ T cells sorted from blood. The subset denotes: CD45RA-negative fraction. This sequence originates from a woman under 40 in good health. Here the CDR3 DNA reads TGTGCCAGCAGTTACGCGGAATCCGGATACAATGAGCAGTTCTTC. It encodes CASSYAESGYNEQFF.